The 30 T cell receptor beta chains in this list originate from one sample, sequenced in a study of tumor-infiltrating lymphocytes in primary liver carcinoma. A constant-region primer served to make TCR beta cDNA from roughly 540 ng total RNA. Employing slightly modified ARM-PCR, three nested multiplex PCR rounds were run, and these gave rise to the TCR beta libraries. TRBV1-TRBV30 forward primers and a C-beta reverse primer were used in the first two PCR rounds, which each ran for around 11 cycles. TCRdb fed the multiplex PCR reads into MiXCR, producing one record per CDR3 protein. The repertoire has around 88,000 distinct CDR3 sequences, just over 65% of them found once; the top ten carry around 30%. Joint extraction of RNA and DNA used about 17-31 mg of bulk tissue that was unsorted. The sample comprised tumor-adjacent normal liver tissue. These receptors were taken from a man aged 35-49 years with primary liver carcinoma and hepatitis B virus infection.

V usage is TRBV9 and J usage is TRBJ1-5; a weak D match, TRBD1 (6 bases). There are 14 residues in the CDR3. V lost 7 bases and J 3 bases, leaving 14 bases between the germline ends. Germline-derived CDR1 and CDR2 are SGDLS and YYNGEE. The CDR3 is CASSVGDNNQPQHF. The CDR3, as DNA: TGTGCCAGCTCCGTCGGGGACAACAATCAGCCCCAGCATTTT.

To note about this clonotype: The germline gene is not matched at one end of the junction; a read error may be the cause. CDR3 in DNA: TGCATTGTTGACGAGATAACCGGAGAGACTCAGTACTTC. Amino acids: CIVDEITGETQYF. The chain links TRBV29-1 to TRBJ2-5; no reliable D call. The germline V gene has CDR1 SQVTM and CDR2 ANQGSEA. This CDR3 spans 13 amino acids.

There are many counts of this clonotype. V is TRBV12-3 or TRBV12-4 and J is TRBJ2-1; D remains unclear. Trimming cost V 6 bases and J 9 bases, with 15 bases left between them. The CDR3 is made up of 13 amino acids. The chain's CDR3 is CASRPRAVGEQFF. For the CDR3, the DNA is TGTGCCAGCAGACCCCGAGCCGTGGGTGAGCAGTTCTTC.

Worth noting for this clonotype: At one of its ends the junction is not consistent with the germline gene, which may arise from a read error. V gene TRBV11-2 combines with J gene TRBJ2-3; a possible D gene is TRBD1 (6 bases). The CDR3 runs to 16 residues. Germline assignment: CDR1 SGHAT and CDR2 FQNNGV. CDR3 sequence: CASSLEGLAWTETQYF. The CDR3 DNA reads as TGTGCCAGCAGCTTAGAGGGATTAGCATGGACAGAAACGCAGTATTTT.

CDR3 sequence reads: CASSQQGRESYEQYF. CDR3 DNA: TGTGCCAGCAGCCAGCAGGGACGGGAGTCCTACGAGCAGTACTTC. The chain employs TRBV4-2 and TRBJ2-7; D might be TRBD2 (6 bases). The V end was cut by 3 bases, the J end by 1 base, with 13 bases between. This CDR3 spans 15 amino acids. Germline V lookup: CDR1 LGHNA, CDR2 YNFKEQ.

This clonotype came up once. Germline and junction disagree at one end, which may indicate a read error. This chain uses TRBV29-1 with TRBJ1-1; a weak D match, TRBD1 (6 bases). The germline gives CDR1 SQVTM, CDR2 ANQGSEA. This CDR3 contains 12 residues. As DNA, the CDR3 is TGCAGTGTTGCCAGACAGGAGATTGAAGCTTTCTTT. It codes for CSVARQEIEAFF.

The chain links TRBV30 to TRBJ2-7; 12 bases are shared with TRBD1. Germline trimming cut 3 bases from V and 7 bases from J; bases unmatched to any gene: 13. The CDR3 sequence is 16 residues long. The V gene's germline CDR1 is GTSNPN and CDR2 SVGIG (reference sequence). The CDR3 nucleotides are TGTGCCTGGAGCGGGGCGGGGGACAGGGGGCGCTTAGAGCAGTACTTC. Amino acids: CAWSGAGDRGRLEQYF.

The chain recombines TRBV10-3 with TRBJ2-3; 9 bases fit TRBD2. CDR3 size: 13 residues. V trimming: 11 bases; J trimming: 2 bases; junction bases outside the gene matches: 5. The V gene's germline CDR1 is ENHRY and CDR2 SYGVKD. The CDR3: CAASGEDTDTQYF. Written as DNA, the CDR3 is TGTGCCGCTAGCGGGGAAGACACAGATACGCAGTATTTT.

As to this clonotype: This may arise from a read error, as a much more abundant clone is one base away. This chain links TRBV6-1 with TRBJ2-5; D ambiguous. Germline CDR1 and CDR2: MNHNS and SASEGT. This CDR3 is 13 amino acids long. For the CDR3, the DNA is TGTGTCAGCAGTGAAGAGGCCCCAGAGACCCAGTACTTC. It encodes CVSSEEAPETQYF.

Remarks on this clonotype: This could be a read error, since a much larger clone is one nucleotide away. This chain links TRBV5-6 with TRBJ2-1; TRBD1 aligns across 8 bases. There are 18 residues in the CDR3. Germline CDR1 is SGHDT and CDR2 is YYEEEE. The CDR3: CDSSSMGDRLISYNEQFF. The CDR3 bases are TGTGACAGCAGCTCCATGGGGGACAGGTTAATATCCTACAATGAGCAGTTCTTC.

This clonotype was counted many times. The rearrangement links TRBV29-1 to TRBJ2-5, with D perhaps matching TRBD1 or TRBD2 (5 bases each). The CDR3 loop spans 14 amino acids. Trimming took off 6 bases at V and 1 base at J, with 15 bases between the two ends. Germline V gives CDR1 SQVTM, CDR2 ANQGSEA. CDR3 loop: CSVRVEGFQETQYF. The CDR3 bases are TGCAGCGTCAGGGTCGAGGGGTTCCAAGAGACCCAGTACTTC.

This clonotype occurred a few times. The J gene is TRBJ2-1, the V gene TRBV21-1; the table gives TRBD2 as D, unverified against the DNA. TRBV21-1 is listed as a pseudogene. This CDR3 has 17 residues. In DNA form, the CDR3 reads TGTGCCAGCAGCATTCAAGTAGCGGGAGCCTCCTACAATGAGCAGTTCTTC. It specifies CASSIQVAGASYNEQFF.

This clonotype was counted at least ten times. This chain connects TRBV11-3 to TRBJ2-1; D gene ambiguous. Trimming stripped 2 bases from V and 6 bases from J, with 5 bases between. CDR1 and CDR2 (germline): SGHNT, YENEEA. The CDR3 spans 12 residues. CDR3 DNA sequence: TGTGCCAGCAGCTTAAATGCCAATGAGCAGTTCTTC. Translating gives CASSLNANEQFF.

This clonotype was picked up many times. The chain links TRBV6-2 or TRBV6-3 to TRBJ1-2, with TRBD1 identical over 8 bases. V trimming: 5 bases; J trimming: 12 bases; junction bases outside the gene matches: 14. Germline loops: CDR1 MNHEY, CDR2 SVGEGT. CDR3 length: 14 residues. As DNA, the CDR3 is TGTGCCAGCAGTGCGGGACAGGAGGCGACCGGCCACACCTTC. Residues: CASSAGQEATGHTF.

On this clonotype: The CDR3 ends on some other residue instead of the conserved phenylalanine or tryptophan, so this is likely a read error. The rearrangement links TRBV29-1 to TRBJ2-5; 9 bases match TRBD1. Germline V gene lookup returns CDR1 SQVTM and CDR2 ANQGSEA. This CDR3 is built from 16 residues. The chain's CDR3 is CSLIESPGQGGEAQYS. The DNA for the CDR3 is TGCAGCCTTATCGAGAGCCCGGGACAGGGTGGAGAGGCCCAGTACTCC.

This chain links TRBV29-1 with TRBJ2-3; D tentatively fits TRBD1 or TRBD2 (5 bases each). This CDR3 has 14 amino acids. Germline lookup yields CDR1 SQVTM and CDR2 ANQGSEA. In DNA, the CDR3 is TGCTGCGCTGGGGGTGGGGAGTCCACAGATACGCAGTATTTT. This codes for CCAGGGESTDTQYF.

This clonotype has a count of ten or more. This chain joins TRBV14 and TRBJ2-7; TRBD2 aligns across 8 bases. This CDR3 has 17 amino acids. With V trimmed by 0 bases and J by 5 bases, 12 bases remained unmatched. Germline V gene lookup returns CDR1 SGHDN and CDR2 FVKESK. This CDR3 reads CASSQDGPPAGGHEQYF. The CDR3 coding sequence is TGTGCCAGCAGCCAAGATGGTCCCCCTGCGGGAGGACACGAGCAGTACTTC.

Regarding this clonotype: At one end the junction does not follow the germline gene, possibly because of a read error. The rearrangement joins TRBV4-1 to TRBJ2-7; 9 nucleotides match TRBD2. This CDR3 has 15 residues. The germline V gene has CDR1 MGHRA and CDR2 YSYEKL. CDR3 coding DNA: TGTGCCAGCAACCAAAAGGGACTAGCAAACTACGAGCAGTACTTC. This sequence encodes CASNQKGLANYEQYF.

This chain uses TRBV25-1 with TRBJ2-7; 8 bases align to TRBD2. CDR1 is MGHDK, CDR2 SYGVNS, per germline. This CDR3 comprises 12 residues. J lost 10 bases, V lost 4 bases, and 6 bases had no gene match. CDR3 nucleotide sequence: TGTGCCAGCAGTGCCCTCGGGGGGGCACAGTACTTC. Translation gives CASSALGGAQYF.

This clonotype was observed a few times. A read error may account for a junction end that differs from germline. This chain uses TRBV4-1 with TRBJ2-2, with 8 bases lining up with TRBD2. There are 17 residues in the CDR3. The V gene's germline CDR1 is MGHRA and CDR2 YSYEKL. The CDR3 DNA follows: TGCGCCAGCAGCCAACCTGATAGCGGGGCGAATACCGGGGCGCTGTTTTTT. Translating gives CASSQPDSGANTGALFF.

Many counts were recorded for this clonotype. V and J are TRBV6-6 and TRBJ1-4; the D is unclear. Germline V lookup: CDR1 MNHNY, CDR2 SVGAGI (reference sequence). Trimming took 5 bases from V and 3 from J, leaving 13 bases between them. The CDR3 extends over 15 amino acids. The CDR3 region is CASSPVGGPNEKLFF. The CDR3 coding sequence is TGTGCCAGCAGTCCCGTGGGAGGACCTAATGAAAAACTGTTTTTT.

This clonotype was picked up a small number of times. V usage is TRBV28 and J usage is TRBJ2-1; TRBD2 is a possible D gene (6 bases). Between the trimmed V and J ends, which lost 4 bases and 15 bases, there was a span of 16 bases. This CDR3 comprises 12 residues. CDR1 is MDHEN and CDR2 is SYDVKM in the germline V gene. CDR3 bases: TGTGCCAGCAGTTCTTTAACTAGCCTGGCGTTCTTC. This translates into CASSSLTSLAFF.

CDR3 DNA sequence: TGCGCCAGCAGCCCCGACAGGGAAGCCGGGGAGCTGTTTTTT. As protein: CASSPDREAGELFF. The V gene is TRBV5-1, the J gene TRBJ2-2; 7 bases map to TRBD1. Looked up from germline, CDR1 is SGHRS and CDR2 is YFSETQ. The J segment lost 6 bases and the V segment lost 4 bases, leaving 6 bases of the junction unmatched. CDR3 size: 14 residues.

The V and J genes are TRBV10-3 and TRBJ2-3, with D tentatively TRBD1 or TRBD2 (5 bases each). Germline values: CDR1 ENHRY, CDR2 SYGVKD. Trimming left V 3 bases short and J 5 bases short, with 15 bases between. The CDR3 totals 15 residues. The CDR3 reads CAISDGAPNIDTQYF. CDR3 DNA: TGTGCCATCAGTGACGGGGCACCTAACATAGATACGCAGTATTTT.

Notes on this clonotype: Being one base from a much bigger clone, this may be a read error. The V gene is TRBV10-3, the J gene TRBJ2-1; the match to TRBD2 covers 7 bases. Germline-derived CDR1 and CDR2 are ENHRY and SYGVKD. Losses at the gene ends were 6 bases for V and 9 bases for J; bases not matched to a gene: 14. CDR3 length: 15 residues. The CDR3 region is CAISGVPGLIGEQFF. The CDR3 nucleotides are TGTGCCATCAGCGGGGTCCCGGGACTAATCGGTGAGCAGTTCTTC.

To note about this clonotype: Its ends do not fully match the called genes, so a read error is possible. The chain joins TRBV11-3 to TRBJ2-1; D unclear. Germline lookup yields CDR1 SGHNT and CDR2 YENEEA. The CDR3 has 16 residues. The CDR3 region is CASSLGGLSPYNEQFF. The DNA for the CDR3 is TGTGCCAGCAGTTTAGGTGGGCTTAGTCCGTACAATGAGCAGTTCTTC.

This clonotype was recorded many times. The genes are TRBV5-6 and TRBJ1-1; D gene unclear. Germline lookup yields CDR1 SGHDT and CDR2 YYEEEE. V was clipped by 2 bases and J by 6 bases, with 14 bases between them. The CDR3 runs to 14 residues. CDR3 loop: CASSLGTARAEAFF. The CDR3 DNA sequence: TGTGCCAGCAGCTTAGGCACGGCTCGGGCTGAAGCTTTCTTT.

A remark on this clonotype: The junction differs from germline at one of its ends, possibly a read error. The J gene is TRBJ2-2, the V gene TRBV11-2; no definite D call. Germline CDR1 is SGHAT and CDR2 is FQNNGV. The CDR3 length is 13 residues. DNA for the CDR3: TGTGCCAGCAACTTAGGTCCTAGAGGGGAGCTGTTTTTT. Translated, it gives CASNLGPRGELFF.

This clonotype has ten or more counts. The V call is TRBV29-1, the J call TRBJ2-1; TRBD2 matches at 7 bases. The CDR3 covers 14 residues. After removal of 4 bases from V and 7 bases from J, the junction contained 10 bases not matched to a gene. In germline, CDR1 is SQVTM, CDR2 ANQGSEA. The CDR3 DNA is TGCAGCGTTGTCCTCTGGGGGGGGAATAATGAGCAGTTCTTC. This codes for CSVVLWGGNNEQFF.

A note on this clonotype: The junction shows a germline mismatch at one end, possibly a read error. The chain is built from TRBV11-2 and TRBJ2-1; 7 bases are a match to TRBD1. CDR1 SGHAT and CDR2 FQNNGV come from the germline V gene. This CDR3 is built from 15 residues. The CDR3 nucleotides read TGCGCCAGCAGCTCCGAGGGGGCCTCACACAATGAGCAGTTCTTC. This gives the protein CASSSEGASHNEQFF.